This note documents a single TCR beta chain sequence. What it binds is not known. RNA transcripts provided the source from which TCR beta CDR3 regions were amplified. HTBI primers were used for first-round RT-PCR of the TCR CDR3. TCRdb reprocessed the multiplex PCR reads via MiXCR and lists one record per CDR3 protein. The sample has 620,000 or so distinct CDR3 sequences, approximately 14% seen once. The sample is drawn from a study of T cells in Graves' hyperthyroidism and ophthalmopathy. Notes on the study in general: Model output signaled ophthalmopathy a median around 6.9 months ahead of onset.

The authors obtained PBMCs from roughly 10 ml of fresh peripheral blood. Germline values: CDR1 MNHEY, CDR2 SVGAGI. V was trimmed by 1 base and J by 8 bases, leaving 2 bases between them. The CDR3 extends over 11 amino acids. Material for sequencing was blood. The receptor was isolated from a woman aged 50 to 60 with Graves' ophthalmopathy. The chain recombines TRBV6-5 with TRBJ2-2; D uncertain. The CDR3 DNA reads TGTGCCAGCAGTTACTTGGGGGAGCTGTTTTTT. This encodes CASSYLGELFF.